The 32 T cell receptor beta chains below come from one sample, sequenced in a study of shared clonotypes between healthy human individuals. Clones were sequenced by immunoSEQ multiplex PCR, and TCRdb holds only the in-frame ones, with some missing. There are around 600,000 clones in the sample; around 95% occur only once, and over 0.095% lies in the top ten. CD8 cells classed as naive were CD45RO-negative and positively selected for CCR7, excluding terminally differentiated effector memory CD45RA+ cells. Sample: naive CD8+ T cells sorted from blood. These TCRs come from a woman aged 25 to 39 in good health.

V and J are TRBV9 and TRBJ1-2; TRBD1 matches at 9 bases. Looked up from germline, CDR1 is SGDLS and CDR2 is YYNGEE. V trimming: 3 bases; J trimming: 2 bases; junction bases outside the gene matches: 8. This CDR3 is built from 16 residues. CDR3 nucleotide sequence: TGTGCCAGCAGCGGGCCAGGACAGGGGCACAACTATGGCTACACCTTC. This gives the protein CASSGPGQGHNYGYTF.

The chain couples TRBV4-1 to TRBJ1-1; D ambiguous. Trimming cost V 4 bases and J 0 bases, with 12 bases left between them. CDR3 length: 15 residues. Germline V gene data show CDR1 as MGHRA and CDR2 as YSYEKL. The DNA for the CDR3 is TGCGCCAGCAGCCTACGGGGTCAGATGAACACTGAAGCTTTCTTT. Translation gives CASSLRGQMNTEAFF.

This chain joins TRBV29-1 and TRBJ1-1; D unresolved. Looked up from germline, CDR1 is SQVTM and CDR2 is ANQGSEA. The CDR3 contains 11 residues. The CDR3 DNA reads TGCATCGCTTTCATGAACACTGAAGCTTTCTTT. Residues: CIAFMNTEAFF.

The chain uses TRBV28 and TRBJ2-7; 11 bases map to TRBD2. Unmatched junction bases numbered 11, after V lost 4 bases and J lost 3 bases. The CDR3 loop spans 17 amino acids. Germline CDR1 reads MDHEN; CDR2 reads SYDVKM. The CDR3 sequence: CASSSRETSGTSYEQYF. CDR3 in DNA: TGTGCCAGCAGTTCACGGGAGACTAGCGGGACTAGCTACGAGCAGTACTTC.

The V call is TRBV5-4, the J call TRBJ1-2, with D possibly matching TRBD1 (5 bases). V dropped 4 bases and J dropped 4 bases, with 17 bases sitting between them. The length of the CDR3 is 15 residues. Per the germline V gene, CDR1 is SGHNT and CDR2 is YYREEE (reference sequence). The CDR3 bases are TGTGCCAGCAGCCCCCCTCGAGGGGTGGCCTATGGCTACACCTTC. Translating it yields CASSPPRGVAYGYTF.

The chain links TRBV9 to TRBJ2-1; D remains ambiguous. V was clipped by 3 bases and J by 2 bases, with 12 bases between them. The CDR3 runs 15 residues. In germline, CDR1 is SGDLS, CDR2 YYNGEE. CDR3 amino acids: CASSEVGGTYNEQFF. CDR3 DNA: TGTGCCAGCAGCGAAGTCGGCGGTACCTACAATGAGCAGTTCTTC.

The CDR3 spells CASSEDRSPYEQYF. In DNA form, the CDR3 reads TGCGCCAGCAGTGAGGATAGGAGCCCATACGAGCAGTACTTC. The rearrangement uses TRBV10-1 and TRBJ2-7; D is undetermined. This CDR3 has 14 amino acids. Trimming removed 2 bases at V and 4 bases at J, with 12 bases between. Germline CDR1 WNHNN, CDR2 SYGVQD (reference sequence).

A word on this clone: Other DNA variants within this sample encode the same CDR3. The chain couples TRBV11-2 to TRBJ2-7, with TRBD2 matching over 13 bases. CDR3 length: 15 amino acids. Germline V gene lookup returns CDR1 SGHAT and CDR2 FQNNGV. Trimming at V came to 5 bases and at J to 4 bases, leaving 5 bases not matched to a gene. The CDR3, as DNA: TGTGCCAGCAGCCCCTGGACTAGCGGGAGTTACGAGCAGTACTTC. As protein: CASSPWTSGSYEQYF. Together with reference TRBV11-2 and TRBJ2-7, the CDR3 gives the full variable domain: EAGVAQSPRYKIIEKRQSVAFWCNPISGHATLYWYQQILGQGPKLLIQFQNNGVVDDSQLPKDRFSAERLKGVDSTLKIQPAKLEDSAVYLCASSPWTSGSYEQYFGPGTRLTVT.

V is TRBV27 and J is TRBJ2-7; TRBD2 might be the D (6 bases). The V gene's germline CDR1 is MNHEY and CDR2 SMNVEV (reference sequence). The CDR3 has 14 amino acids. Deletions cut 5 bases from V and 0 bases from J, with 11 bases between. The CDR3 nucleotides are TGTGCCAGCAGTGGCGGGATGAGCTCCTACGAGCAGTACTTC. This translates into CASSGGMSSYEQYF.

J is TRBJ2-7 and V is TRBV2; D gene ambiguous. Germline CDR1 reads SNHLY; CDR2 reads FYNNEI. Trimming removed 2 bases at V and 3 bases at J, with 14 bases between. The CDR3 extends over 15 amino acids. The CDR3: CASSESGSRLYEQYF. The CDR3 DNA is TGTGCCAGCAGTGAATCCGGAAGCCGACTCTACGAGCAGTACTTC.

V and J are TRBV6-5 and TRBJ2-5; 9 bases are a match to TRBD2. The CDR3 is made up of 14 amino acids. Germline CDR1 and CDR2: MNHEY and SVGAGI. After removal of 6 bases from V and 4 bases from J, the junction contained 6 bases not matched to a gene. CDR3 coding DNA: TGTGCCAGCAGCCCTATGCGGGAGGGAGAGACCCAGTACTTC. Its protein product is CASSPMREGETQYF.

This clone was observed a single time. V usage is TRBV4-1 and J usage is TRBJ2-7, with 9 bases fitting TRBD2. The germline V gene has CDR1 MGHRA and CDR2 YSYEKL. The CDR3 sequence is 14 residues long. V was pared by 4 bases and J by 7 bases, with 8 bases of the junction left unmatched. CDR3 loop: CASSLSLLAGEQYF. CDR3 DNA: TGCGCCAGCAGCCTTTCTCTACTAGCGGGTGAGCAGTACTTC.

The rearrangement links TRBV6-4 to TRBJ2-4, with 12 bases fitting TRBD2. V lost 5 bases and J lost 6; bases outside the gene matches: 8. In germline, CDR1 is MRHNA, CDR2 SNTAGT. The CDR3 loop spans 16 amino acids. Written as DNA, the CDR3 is TGTGCCAGCAGTCGTCTAGCGGGAGGGAGAGGAAACATTCAGTACTTC. As protein: CASSRLAGGRGNIQYF.

The J gene is TRBJ2-7, the V gene TRBV28; 7 bases are a match to TRBD1. Germline V lookup: CDR1 MDHEN, CDR2 SYDVKM. Unmatched junction bases numbered 5, after V lost 6 bases and J lost 6 bases. The CDR3 is 12 amino acids. This chain's CDR3 is CASRRTGAEQYF. The CDR3 nucleotides read TGTGCCAGCAGACGTACAGGGGCCGAGCAGTACTTC.

The V gene is TRBV19, the J gene TRBJ2-1; 8 positions agree with TRBD2. V dropped 8 bases and J dropped 4; count of bases not matched to a gene: 7. The CDR3 sequence is 14 residues long. Germline values: CDR1 LNHDA, CDR2 SQIVND (reference sequence). The CDR3 is CASAPLAGYNEQFF. The CDR3, as DNA: TGTGCCAGTGCACCCTTAGCGGGGTACAATGAGCAGTTCTTC.

The chain employs TRBV4-1 and TRBJ2-1; D is unclear. Trimming stripped 2 bases from V and 6 bases from J, with 8 bases between. The CDR3 is made up of 13 amino acids. In germline, CDR1 is MGHRA, CDR2 YSYEKL. CDR3 DNA sequence: TGCGCCAGCAGCCAATCGTCTGGCAATGAGCAGTTCTTC. Protein: CASSQSSGNEQFF.

This clone appeared a single time. The chain employs TRBV29-1 and TRBJ2-1, with D possibly matching TRBD2 (6 bases). V was pared by 4 bases and J by 5 bases, with 6 bases between. Germline CDR1 SQVTM, CDR2 ANQGSEA. The CDR3 runs to 11 residues. The CDR3 DNA reads as TGCAGCGTTGGGGGGGACAATGAGCAGTTCTTC. It codes for CSVGGDNEQFF.

The chain is built from TRBV19 and TRBJ2-3; D unresolved. CDR1 is LNHDA and CDR2 is SQIVND in the germline V gene (reference sequence). V dropped 7 bases and J dropped 2 bases, with 10 bases sitting between them. There are 13 residues in the CDR3. The CDR3 sequence: CASTNGDTDTQYF. The CDR3 DNA sequence: TGTGCCAGTACCAACGGCGACACAGATACGCAGTATTTT.

V gene TRBV28 combines with J gene TRBJ2-1, with D perhaps being TRBD1 or TRBD2 (5 bases each). The germline V gene encodes CDR1 MDHEN and CDR2 SYDVKM. The CDR3 is made up of 15 amino acids. V dropped 4 bases and J dropped 3 bases, with 13 bases sitting between them. CDR3 sequence reads: CASSSSTRGYNEQFF. For the CDR3, the DNA is TGTGCCAGCAGTTCGAGTACGAGGGGCTACAATGAGCAGTTCTTC.

V usage is TRBV27 and J usage is TRBJ2-3, with D uncertain. Trimming removed 0 bases at V and 5 bases at J, with 15 bases between. CDR1 is MNHEY, CDR2 SMNVEV, per germline (reference sequence). The CDR3 contains 16 residues. DNA for the CDR3: TGTGCCAGCAGTTTATCGATAATGAATCTAGGAGATACGCAGTATTTT. It yields the protein CASSLSIMNLGDTQYF.

The CDR3 spells CAISEPVTGVQSDTQYF. In DNA form, the CDR3 reads TGTGCCATCAGTGAGCCGGTGACAGGGGTTCAGTCAGATACGCAGTATTTT. The chain uses TRBV10-3 and TRBJ2-3; TRBD1 matches at 8 bases. Germline V gives CDR1 ENHRY, CDR2 SYGVKD. This CDR3 has 17 amino acids. V shed 2 bases and J 4 bases; nucleotides not matched to a gene: 11.

The rearrangement links TRBV6-4 to TRBJ2-7, with D hard to call. CDR3 length equals 11 residues. The V end was cut by 3 bases, the J end by 3 bases, with 3 bases between. Germline CDR1 MRHNA, CDR2 SNTAGT. The CDR3 loop is CASSEDYEQYF. The DNA of the CDR3 is TGTGCCAGCAGTGAAGACTACGAGCAGTACTTC.

The CDR3: CASSLSPVLAVTDTQYF. CDR3 DNA sequence: TGTGCCAGCAGTTTATCGCCGGTACTAGCGGTCACAGATACGCAGTATTTT. The gene calls are TRBV27 and TRBJ2-3, with 8 bases matching TRBD2. Trimming cost V 0 bases and J 2 bases; bases outside gene matches: 7. CDR3 length: 17 amino acids. CDR1 and CDR2 from the germline V gene are MNHEY and SMNVEV (reference sequence).

This clone was found once. The chain recombines TRBV19 with TRBJ1-2, with 7 nucleotides matching TRBD1. Germline CDR1 and CDR2: LNHDA and SQIVND (reference sequence). With V trimmed by 8 bases and J by 4 bases, 19 bases remained unmatched. The CDR3 runs to 17 residues. CDR3 coding DNA: TGTGCCAGTTGGACAGGTGATGGGTTCCGGGGATCCTATGGCTACACCTTC. Translated: CASWTGDGFRGSYGYTF.

This rearrangement joins TRBV29-1 to TRBJ2-7; D is perhaps TRBD2 (5 bases). There are 11 residues in the CDR3. Germline V CDR1 and CDR2: SQVTM, ANQGSEA. V was clipped by 6 bases and J by 3 bases, with 9 bases between them. The CDR3 here is CSVRLNYEQYF. The CDR3 DNA reads TGCAGCGTCAGACTAAACTACGAGCAGTACTTC.

The chain links TRBV27 to TRBJ2-1, with 7 bases matching TRBD1. Germline loops: CDR1 MNHEY, CDR2 SMNVEV (reference sequence). The CDR3 runs 14 residues. Unmatched junction bases numbered 8, after V lost 7 bases and J lost 5 bases. The CDR3 DNA reads as TGTGCCAGCACCCTCGGGACAGAGGACAATGAGCAGTTCTTC. Its translation: CASTLGTEDNEQFF.

This chain links TRBV5-1 with TRBJ2-7, with D possibly matching TRBD2 (6 bases). Germline CDR1 reads SGHRS; CDR2 reads YFSETQ. Trimming stripped 5 bases from V and 5 bases from J, with 11 bases between. The CDR3 extends over 12 amino acids. The DNA for the CDR3 is TGCGCCAGCAGGGGGGGACTCAACGAGCAGTACTTC. Translated, it gives CASRGGLNEQYF. The complete variable domain, with remaining parts taken from reference TRBV5-1 and TRBJ2-7, reads KAGVTQTPRYLIKTRGQQVTLSCSPISGHRSVSWYQQTPGQGLQFLFEYFSETQRNKGNFPGRFSGRQFSNSRSEMNVSTLELGDSALYLCASRGGLNEQYFGPGTRLTVT.

This clone occurred once. The V and J genes are TRBV5-1 and TRBJ2-5; TRBD2 matches at 7 bases. Germline V gene data show CDR1 as SGHRS and CDR2 as YFSETQ. V shed 3 bases and J 5 bases; nucleotides not matched to a gene: 7. CDR3 size: 14 residues. This CDR3 reads CASSYRLARETQYF. CDR3 in DNA: TGCGCCAGCAGCTATCGACTAGCTAGGGAGACCCAGTACTTC.

V is TRBV9 and J is TRBJ1-1; a possible D gene is TRBD1 (5 bases). Germline lookup yields CDR1 SGDLS and CDR2 YYNGEE. Trimming shortened V by 4 bases and J by 4 bases, and 11 bases separated the two germline ends. CDR3 length: 13 amino acids. The CDR3 here is CASSPGGFTEAFF. CDR3 in DNA: TGTGCCAGCAGCCCCGGGGGGTTCACTGAAGCTTTCTTT.

V and J are TRBV5-1 and TRBJ1-1, with TRBD1 matching over 12 bases. CDR3 length: 17 residues. The germline CDR1 and CDR2 sequences are SGHRS and YFSETQ. The junction had 8 bases not matched to a gene; V was cut back by 1 base and J by 4 bases. The CDR3 here is CASSLFRDRGLATEAFF. CDR3 DNA sequence: TGCGCCAGCAGCTTGTTCCGGGACAGGGGGCTTGCCACTGAAGCTTTCTTT.

Only one count was recorded for this clone. The chain has TRBV28 and TRBJ2-7; D is possibly TRBD2 (5 bases). Germline CDR1 and CDR2: MDHEN and SYDVKM. This CDR3 has 16 amino acids. V shed 3 bases and J shed 2 bases, with 17 bases lying between them. The CDR3 here is CASSFSQDSQTYEQYF. The CDR3 DNA sequence: TGTGCCAGCAGTTTTAGTCAGGACTCCCAAACCTACGAGCAGTACTTC.

This chain uses TRBV6-1 with TRBJ1-2, with D perhaps TRBD1 (6 bases). The length of the CDR3 is 14 residues. V lost 6 bases to trimming and J lost 1 base, with 12 bases between them. Germline V gene data show CDR1 as MNHNS and CDR2 as SASEGT. The CDR3 sequence: CASRPQGINYGYTF. CDR3 in DNA: TGTGCCAGCAGACCACAGGGTATTAACTATGGCTACACCTTC.